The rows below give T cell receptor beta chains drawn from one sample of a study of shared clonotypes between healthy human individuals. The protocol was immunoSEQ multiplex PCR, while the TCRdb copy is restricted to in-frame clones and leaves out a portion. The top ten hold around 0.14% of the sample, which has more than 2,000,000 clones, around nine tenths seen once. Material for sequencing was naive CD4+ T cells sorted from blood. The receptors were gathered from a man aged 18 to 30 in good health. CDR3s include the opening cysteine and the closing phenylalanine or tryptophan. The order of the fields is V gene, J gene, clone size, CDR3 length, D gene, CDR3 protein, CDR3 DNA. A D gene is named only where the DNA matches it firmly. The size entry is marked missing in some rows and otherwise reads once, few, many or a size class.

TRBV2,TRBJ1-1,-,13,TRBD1,CASSFLDRGPAFF,TGTGCCAGCAGCTTCTTGGACAGGGGGCCAGCTTTCTTT
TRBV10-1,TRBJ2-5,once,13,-,CASSEGLSETQYF,TGCGCCAGCAGTGAGGGGTTGTCAGAGACCCAGTACTTC
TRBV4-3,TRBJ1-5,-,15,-,CASSQDLDTYQPQHF,TGCGCCAGCAGCCAAGATCTGGACACTTATCAGCCCCAGCATTTT
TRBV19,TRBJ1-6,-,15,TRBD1,CASSPGGTVNSPLHF,TGTGCCAGTAGTCCCGGGGGGACAGTCAATTCACCCCTCCACTTT
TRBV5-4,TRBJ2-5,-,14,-,CASSLGGPWETQYF,TGTGCCAGCAGCTTGGGGGGGCCGTGGGAGACCCAGTACTTC
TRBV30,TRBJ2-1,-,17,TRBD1,CACPTGSTQSSYNEQFF,TGTGCCTGTCCGACAGGGTCCACACAAAGCTCCTACAATGAGCAGTTCTTC
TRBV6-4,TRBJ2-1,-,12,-,CASSDVMGEQFF,TGTGCCAGCAGTGACGTCATGGGAGAGCAGTTCTTC
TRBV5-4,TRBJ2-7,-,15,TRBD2,CATSLRGEGAYEQYF,TGTGCCACCTCACTTCGGGGGGAGGGAGCCTACGAGCAGTACTTC
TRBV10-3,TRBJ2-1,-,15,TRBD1,CAISERQGAGNEQFF,TGTGCCATCAGTGAACGACAGGGGGCAGGCAATGAGCAGTTCTTC
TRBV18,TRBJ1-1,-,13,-,CASSLGMNTEAFF,TGTGCCAGCTCACTAGGGATGAACACTGAAGCTTTCTTT
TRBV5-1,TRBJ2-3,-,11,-,CASSETDTQYF,TGCGCCAGCAGCGAAACAGATACGCAGTATTTT
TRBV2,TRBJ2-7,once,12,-,CASREYGYEQYF,TGTGCCAGCAGGGAGTATGGCTACGAGCAGTACTTC
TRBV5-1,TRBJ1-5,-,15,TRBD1,CASSLGQGGNQPQHF,TGCGCCAGCAGCTTAGGACAGGGGGGCAATCAGCCCCAGCATTTT
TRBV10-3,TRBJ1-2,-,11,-,CATLASYGYTF,TGTGCCACCCTGGCCAGCTATGGCTACACCTTC
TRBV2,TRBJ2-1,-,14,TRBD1,CASRGTGDWNEQFF,TGTGCCAGCAGGGGGACAGGGGATTGGAATGAGCAGTTCTTC
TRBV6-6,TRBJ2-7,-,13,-,CASRKQGPYEQYF,TGTGCCAGCAGGAAACAGGGACCCTACGAGCAGTACTTC